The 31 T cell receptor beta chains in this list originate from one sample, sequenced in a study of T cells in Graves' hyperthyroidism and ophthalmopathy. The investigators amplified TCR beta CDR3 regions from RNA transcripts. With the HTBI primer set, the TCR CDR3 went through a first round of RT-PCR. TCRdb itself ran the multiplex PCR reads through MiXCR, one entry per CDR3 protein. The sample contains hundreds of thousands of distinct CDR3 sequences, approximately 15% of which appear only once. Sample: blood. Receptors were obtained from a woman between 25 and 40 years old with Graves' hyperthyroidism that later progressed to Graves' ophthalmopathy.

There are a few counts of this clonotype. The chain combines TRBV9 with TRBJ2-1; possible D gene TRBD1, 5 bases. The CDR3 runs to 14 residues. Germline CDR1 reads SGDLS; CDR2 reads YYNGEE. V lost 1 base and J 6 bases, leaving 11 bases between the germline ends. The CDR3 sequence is CASSVNRSPNEQFF. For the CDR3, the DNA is TGTGCCAGCAGCGTAAACAGGTCCCCCAATGAGCAGTTCTTC.

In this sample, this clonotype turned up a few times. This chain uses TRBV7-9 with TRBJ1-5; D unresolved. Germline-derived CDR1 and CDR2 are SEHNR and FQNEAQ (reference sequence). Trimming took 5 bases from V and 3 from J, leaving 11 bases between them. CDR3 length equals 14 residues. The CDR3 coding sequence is TGTGCCAGCAGCCAGCAGGCGCCCAATCAGCCCCAGCATTTT. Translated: CASSQQAPNQPQHF.

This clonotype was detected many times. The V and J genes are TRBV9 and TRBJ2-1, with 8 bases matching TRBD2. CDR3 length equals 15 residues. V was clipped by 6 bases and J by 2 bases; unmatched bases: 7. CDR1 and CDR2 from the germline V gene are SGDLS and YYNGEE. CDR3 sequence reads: CASTLGREAYNEQFF. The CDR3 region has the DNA TGTGCCAGCACCCTGGGGCGGGAGGCCTACAATGAGCAGTTCTTC. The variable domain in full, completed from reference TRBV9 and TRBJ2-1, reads DSGVTQTPKHLITATGQRVTLRCSPRSGDLSVYWYQQSLDQGLQFLIQYYNGEERAKGNILERFSAQQFPDLHSELNLSSLELGDSALYFCASTLGREAYNEQFFGPGTRLTVL.

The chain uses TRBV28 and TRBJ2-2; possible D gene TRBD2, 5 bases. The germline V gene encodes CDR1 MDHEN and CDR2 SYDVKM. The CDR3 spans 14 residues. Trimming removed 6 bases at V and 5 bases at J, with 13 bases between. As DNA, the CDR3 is TGTGCCAGCAGATCTCTAGCATCGACCGGGGAGCTGTTTTTT. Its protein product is CASRSLASTGELFF.

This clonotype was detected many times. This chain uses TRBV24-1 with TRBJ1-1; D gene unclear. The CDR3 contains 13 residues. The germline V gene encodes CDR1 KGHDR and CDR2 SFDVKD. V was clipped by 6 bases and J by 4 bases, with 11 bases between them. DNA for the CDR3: TGTGCCACCAGTTTCAAGGGAGGCACTGAAGCTTTCTTT. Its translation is CATSFKGGTEAFF.

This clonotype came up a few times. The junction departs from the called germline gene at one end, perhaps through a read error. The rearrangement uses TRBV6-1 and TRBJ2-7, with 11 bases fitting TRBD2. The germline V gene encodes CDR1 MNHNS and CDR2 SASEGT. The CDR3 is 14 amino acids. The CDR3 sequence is CASMRTSGHYEQHF. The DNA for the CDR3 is TGTGCCAGCATGCGGACTAGCGGGCATTACGAGCAGCACTTC.

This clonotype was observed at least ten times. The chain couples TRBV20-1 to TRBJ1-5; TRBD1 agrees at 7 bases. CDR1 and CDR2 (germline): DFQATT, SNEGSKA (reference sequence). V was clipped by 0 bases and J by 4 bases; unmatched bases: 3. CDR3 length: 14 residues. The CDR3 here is CSAREQGVNQPQHF. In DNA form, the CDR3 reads TGCAGTGCTAGAGAGCAGGGGGTTAATCAGCCCCAGCATTTT.

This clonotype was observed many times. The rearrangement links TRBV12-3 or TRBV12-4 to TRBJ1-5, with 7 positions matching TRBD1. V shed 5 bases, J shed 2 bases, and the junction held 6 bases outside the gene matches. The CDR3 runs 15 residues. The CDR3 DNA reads TGTGCCAGCAGTACCCGGGACAGAGGCAATCAGCCCCAGCATTTT. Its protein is CASSTRDRGNQPQHF.

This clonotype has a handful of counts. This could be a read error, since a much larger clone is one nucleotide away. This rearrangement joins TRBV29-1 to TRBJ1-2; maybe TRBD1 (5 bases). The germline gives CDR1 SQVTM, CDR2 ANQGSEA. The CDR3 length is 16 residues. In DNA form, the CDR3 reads TGCAACGTTCCCGGGGGACGAGGGGTATTTTCCTATGGCTACACCTTC. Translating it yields CNVPGGRGVFSYGYTF.

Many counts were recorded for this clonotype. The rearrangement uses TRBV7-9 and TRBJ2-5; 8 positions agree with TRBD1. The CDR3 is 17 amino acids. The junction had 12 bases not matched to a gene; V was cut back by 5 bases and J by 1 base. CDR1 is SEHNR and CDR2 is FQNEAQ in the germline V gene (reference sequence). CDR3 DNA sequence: TGTGCCAGCAGCCTCAGCCAGGACAGGGCCTTCCAAGAGACCCAGTACTTC. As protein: CASSLSQDRAFQETQYF.

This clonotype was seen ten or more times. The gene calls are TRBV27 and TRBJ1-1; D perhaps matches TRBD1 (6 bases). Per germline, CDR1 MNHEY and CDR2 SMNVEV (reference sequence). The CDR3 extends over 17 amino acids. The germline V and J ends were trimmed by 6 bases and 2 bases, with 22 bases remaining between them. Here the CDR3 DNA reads TGTGCCAGCAGGCCCTACTCTCCCGGGACACCCAACACTGAAGCTTTCTTT. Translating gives CASRPYSPGTPNTEAFF.

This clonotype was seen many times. The CDR3 DNA follows: TGTGCCAGCAGTTACCTCCTAGCGGGGGCCCAAGAGACCCAGTACTTC. This gives the protein CASSYLLAGAQETQYF. The genes are TRBV6-1 and TRBJ2-5; 10 bases align to TRBD2. After removal of 5 bases from V and 1 base from J, the junction contained 7 bases not matched to a gene. The CDR3 length is 16 residues. CDR1 MNHNS and CDR2 SASEGT come from the germline V gene.

In DNA form, the CDR3 reads TGTGCTAGTGGTTCGCGACAGGGTAATCAGCCCCAGCATTTT. Translation: CASGSRQGNQPQHF. The chain uses TRBV12-5 and TRBJ1-5, with 7 bases fitting TRBD1. Losses at the gene ends were 4 bases for V and 4 bases for J; bases not matched to a gene: 4. The CDR3 runs to 14 residues. Germline V CDR1 and CDR2: LGHNT, FRNRAP.

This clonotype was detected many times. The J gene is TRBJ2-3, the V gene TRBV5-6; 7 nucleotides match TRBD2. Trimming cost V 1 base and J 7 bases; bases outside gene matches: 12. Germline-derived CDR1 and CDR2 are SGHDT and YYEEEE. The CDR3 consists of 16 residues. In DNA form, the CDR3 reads TGTGCCAGCAGCTTGTGGACGGGAGGCCTCGTGAATACGCAGTATTTT. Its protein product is CASSLWTGGLVNTQYF.

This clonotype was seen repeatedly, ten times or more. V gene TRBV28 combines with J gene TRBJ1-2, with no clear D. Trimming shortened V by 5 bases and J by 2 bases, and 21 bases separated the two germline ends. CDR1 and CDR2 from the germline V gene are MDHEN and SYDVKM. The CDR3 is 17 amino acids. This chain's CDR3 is CASSRGWGTPGNYGYTF. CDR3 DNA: TGTGCCAGCAGTAGAGGGTGGGGAACCCCGGGGAACTATGGCTACACCTTC.

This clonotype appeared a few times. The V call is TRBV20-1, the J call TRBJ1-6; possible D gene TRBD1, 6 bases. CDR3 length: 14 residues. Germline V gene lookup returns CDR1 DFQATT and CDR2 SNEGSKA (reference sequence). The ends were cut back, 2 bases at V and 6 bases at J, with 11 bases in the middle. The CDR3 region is CSARRTVRNSPLHF. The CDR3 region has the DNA TGCAGTGCTAGACGGACAGTGCGTAATTCACCCCTCCACTTT.

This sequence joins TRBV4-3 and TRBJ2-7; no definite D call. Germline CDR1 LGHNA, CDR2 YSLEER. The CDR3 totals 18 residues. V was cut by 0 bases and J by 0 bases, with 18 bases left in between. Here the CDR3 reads CASSQDLPPSPSSYEQYF. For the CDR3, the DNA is TGCGCCAGCAGCCAAGATCTCCCCCCGTCCCCGAGCTCCTACGAGCAGTACTTC.

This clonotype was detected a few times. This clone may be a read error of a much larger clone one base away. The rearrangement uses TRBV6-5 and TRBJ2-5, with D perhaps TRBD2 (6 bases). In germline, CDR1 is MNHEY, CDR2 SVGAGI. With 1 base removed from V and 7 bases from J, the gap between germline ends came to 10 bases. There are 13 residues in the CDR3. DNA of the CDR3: TGTGCCAGCAGTTACTTGGGGGGAGGGACCCAGTACTTC. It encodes CASSYLGGGTQYF.

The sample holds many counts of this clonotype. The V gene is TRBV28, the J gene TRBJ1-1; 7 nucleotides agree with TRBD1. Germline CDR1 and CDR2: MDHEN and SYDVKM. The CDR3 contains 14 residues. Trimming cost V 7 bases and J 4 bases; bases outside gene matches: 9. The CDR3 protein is CASMGGQASTEAFF. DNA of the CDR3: TGTGCCAGCATGGGTGGACAGGCCAGCACTGAAGCTTTCTTT.

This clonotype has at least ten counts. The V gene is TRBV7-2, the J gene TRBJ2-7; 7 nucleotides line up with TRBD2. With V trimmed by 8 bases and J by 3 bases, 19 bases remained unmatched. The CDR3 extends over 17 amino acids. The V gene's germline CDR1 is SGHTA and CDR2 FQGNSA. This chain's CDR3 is CASRSSGASGGHYEQYF. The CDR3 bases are TGTGCCAGCCGGTCATCCGGGGCTAGCGGCGGGCACTACGAGCAGTACTTC.

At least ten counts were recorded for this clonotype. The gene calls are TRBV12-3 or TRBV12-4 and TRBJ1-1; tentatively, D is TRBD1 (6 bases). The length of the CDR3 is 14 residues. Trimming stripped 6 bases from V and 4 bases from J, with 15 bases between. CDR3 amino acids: CASRGAKWGTEAFF. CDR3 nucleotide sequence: TGTGCCAGCAGGGGGGCTAAGTGGGGCACTGAAGCTTTCTTT.

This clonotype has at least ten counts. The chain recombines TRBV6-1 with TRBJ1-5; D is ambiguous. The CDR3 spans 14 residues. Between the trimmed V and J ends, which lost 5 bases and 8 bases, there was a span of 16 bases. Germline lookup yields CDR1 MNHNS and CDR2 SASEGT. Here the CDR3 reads CASSLGRPIEPQHF. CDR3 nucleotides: TGTGCCAGCAGTTTGGGGAGGCCGATCGAGCCCCAGCATTTT.

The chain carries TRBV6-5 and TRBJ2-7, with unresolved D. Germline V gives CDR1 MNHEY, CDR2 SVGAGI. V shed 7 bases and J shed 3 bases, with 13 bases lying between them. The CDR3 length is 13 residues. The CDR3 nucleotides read TGTGCCAGCATTTCGAGCCCCTTCTACGAGCAGTACTTC. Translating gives CASISSPFYEQYF.

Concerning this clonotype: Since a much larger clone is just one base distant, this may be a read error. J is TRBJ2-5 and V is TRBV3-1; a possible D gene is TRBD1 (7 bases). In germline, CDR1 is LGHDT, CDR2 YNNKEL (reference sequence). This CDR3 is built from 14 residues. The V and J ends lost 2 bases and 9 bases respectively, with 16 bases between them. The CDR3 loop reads CASSQSGGTEAQYF. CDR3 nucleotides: TGTGCCAGCAGCCAATCAGGGGGGACGGAGGCCCAGTACTTC.

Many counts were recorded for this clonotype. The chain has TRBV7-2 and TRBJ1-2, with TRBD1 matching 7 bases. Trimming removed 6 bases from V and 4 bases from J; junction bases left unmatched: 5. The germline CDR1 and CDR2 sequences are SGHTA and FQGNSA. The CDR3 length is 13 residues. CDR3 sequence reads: CASSSPGGYGYTF. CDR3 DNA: TGTGCCAGCAGTTCCCCAGGGGGCTATGGCTACACCTTC.

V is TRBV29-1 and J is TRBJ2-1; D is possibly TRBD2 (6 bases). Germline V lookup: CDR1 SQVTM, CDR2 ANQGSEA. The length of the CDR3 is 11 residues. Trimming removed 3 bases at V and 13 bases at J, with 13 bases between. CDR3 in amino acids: CSVEWAGPQFF. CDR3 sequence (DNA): TGCAGCGTTGAGTGGGCGGGGCCCCAGTTCTTC.

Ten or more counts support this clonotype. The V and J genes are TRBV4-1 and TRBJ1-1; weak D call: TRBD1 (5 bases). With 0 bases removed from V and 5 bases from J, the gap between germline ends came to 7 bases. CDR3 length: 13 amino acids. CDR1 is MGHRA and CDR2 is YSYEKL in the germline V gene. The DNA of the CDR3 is TGCGCCAGCAGCCAAGATGGGGGTACTGAAGCTTTCTTT. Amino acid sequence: CASSQDGGTEAFF.

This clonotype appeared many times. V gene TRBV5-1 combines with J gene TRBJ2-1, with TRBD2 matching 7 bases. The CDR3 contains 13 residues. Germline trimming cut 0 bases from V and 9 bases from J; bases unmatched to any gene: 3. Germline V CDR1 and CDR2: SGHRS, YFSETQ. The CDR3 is CASSLGLAAEQFF. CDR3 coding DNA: TGCGCCAGCAGCTTGGGACTAGCTGCTGAGCAGTTCTTC. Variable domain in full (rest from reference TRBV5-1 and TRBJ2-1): KAGVTQTPRYLIKTRGQQVTLSCSPISGHRSVSWYQQTPGQGLQFLFEYFSETQRNKGNFPGRFSGRQFSNSRSEMNVSTLELGDSALYLCASSLGLAAEQFFGPGTRLTVL.

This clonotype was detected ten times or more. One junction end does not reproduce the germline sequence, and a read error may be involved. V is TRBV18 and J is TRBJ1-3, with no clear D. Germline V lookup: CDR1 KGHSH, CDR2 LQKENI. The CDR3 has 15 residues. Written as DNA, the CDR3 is TGTGTCAGCTCACCACCAAGTATCGCTGGAAACACCATATATTTT. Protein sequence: CVSSPPSIAGNTIYF.

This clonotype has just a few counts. The CDR3 is CASSEVVSETQYF. The CDR3 DNA sequence: TGTGCCAGCAGTGAAGTAGTTTCGGAGACCCAGTACTTC. The chain uses TRBV2 and TRBJ2-5; D unclear. Germline V gene sequence: CDR1 SNHLY, CDR2 FYNNEI. The CDR3 runs 13 residues. V lost 1 base and J 5 bases, leaving 8 bases between the germline ends.

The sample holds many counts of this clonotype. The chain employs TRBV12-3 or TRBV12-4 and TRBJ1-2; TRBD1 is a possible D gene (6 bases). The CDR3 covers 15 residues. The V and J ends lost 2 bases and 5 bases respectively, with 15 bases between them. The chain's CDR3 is CASSLPGQWGYGYTF. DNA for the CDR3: TGTGCCAGCAGTTTACCGGGACAATGGGGATATGGCTACACCTTC.